This T cell receptor (beta chain) was observed in a study of blood T cell repertoires in COVID-19. Study details: Sample material is recorded as cDNA or gDNA derived from T cells, B-cell-depleted T cells, or PBMCs.

Everyone who took part was 18 to 89 years old, and they came from over 20 US areas. Clinical histories supplied by participants themselves formed the basis of cohort assignment. Per the authors' pipeline: Estimates of nucleated cell counts were drawn from the amplification of reference gene primers. Repertoires were generated with immunoSEQ multiplex PCR, while TCRdb's copy carries only in-frame clones and drops some. The V and J calls and clone size are taken from that table; D and trimming were inferred from the DNA. In the table there are 150,000 to 200,000 clones, about 88% of which are singletons. The length of the CDR3 is 16 residues. Deletions cut 1 base from V and 9 bases from J, with 19 bases between. Germline-derived CDR1 and CDR2 are MGHRA and YSYEKL.

The chain is built from TRBV4-1 and TRBJ2-1; perhaps TRBD1 as D (5 bases). The TCR originated in a woman aged 40-49 years in a cohort exposed to, infected with or recovered from COVID-19 (not recorded which). Material: PBMCs or T cells enriched from blood (not recorded which). The CDR3 here is CASSQAPLRGSAEQFF. CDR3 DNA: TGCGCCAGCAGCCAAGCCCCCTTAAGGGGCTCGGCTGAGCAGTTCTTC.